Presented here are 25 T cell receptor beta chains from one specimen sequenced in a study of early T cells in non-severe SARS-CoV-2 infection. One entry per CDR3 protein results from TCRdb running MiXCR on the 5' RACE reads. The table includes fewer than 85,000 distinct CDR3 sequences, about 11% detected once. The sample consisted of whole blood, taken at baseline. The receptors derive from an adult who was a healthcare worker with PCR-confirmed SARS-CoV-2 infection or an uninfected control (not recorded which).

This clonotype turned up a few times. DNA for the CDR3: TGCAGTGCTAGAGAGTCGGCAGAGCTTTACAATGAGCAGTTCTTC. Its translation: CSARESAELYNEQFF. The chain employs TRBV20-1 and TRBJ2-1; D is undetermined. The germline CDR1 and CDR2 sequences are DFQATT and SNEGSKA (reference sequence). CDR3 length: 15 amino acids. The V end was cut by 0 bases, the J end by 4 bases, with 13 bases between.

CDR3 in DNA: TGTGCCAGCAGTGATGGACGGTCCAATTCACCCCTCCACTTT. This codes for CASSDGRSNSPLHF. V is TRBV25-1 and J is TRBJ1-6; D remains ambiguous. Per germline, CDR1 MGHDK and CDR2 SYGVNS. The CDR3 is 14 residues long. V was cut by 3 bases and J by 7 bases, with 10 bases left in between.

This clonotype appeared a few times. V is TRBV6-1 and J is TRBJ2-5; TRBD1 is a possible D gene (5 bases). Germline values: CDR1 MNHNS, CDR2 SASEGT. V lost 2 bases and J lost 1, with 8 bases in between. The CDR3 is made up of 14 amino acids. The CDR3 loop reads CASSEPGRQETQYF. CDR3 nucleotide sequence: TGTGCCAGCAGTGAACCAGGGCGCCAAGAGACCCAGTACTTC.

The rearrangement uses TRBV19 and TRBJ2-3; no reliable D call. The CDR3 contains 13 residues. Germline V gene sequence: CDR1 LNHDA, CDR2 SQIVND (reference sequence). V gave up 2 bases and J gave up 4 bases, with 7 bases separating them. CDR3 bases: TGTGCCAGTAGTATATCCCGCCCAGATACGCAGTATTTT. Amino acid sequence: CASSISRPDTQYF.

This clonotype was observed a handful of times. The chain couples TRBV7-3 to TRBJ2-5, with D perhaps TRBD2 (6 bases). This CDR3 is 15 amino acids long. V was cut by 2 bases and J by 5 bases, with 15 bases left in between. CDR1 and CDR2 (germline): SGHTA, FQGTGA. Here the CDR3 DNA reads TGTGCCAGCAGCTTAGGAGGGAATGGGATGGAGACCCAGTACTTC. Translated: CASSLGGNGMETQYF.

The chain carries TRBV29-1 and TRBJ2-1; 7 bases match TRBD2. The CDR3 runs 14 residues. Trimming cost V 4 bases and J 5 bases; bases outside gene matches: 8. Germline CDR1 SQVTM, CDR2 ANQGSEA. DNA of the CDR3: TGCAGCGTTGGGACTAGTTTGATCGACAATGAGCAGTTCTTC. Translating it yields CSVGTSLIDNEQFF.

This clonotype was seen only a few times. The chain combines TRBV7-2 with TRBJ2-5; the D gene is possibly TRBD2 (5 bases). Trimming removed 8 bases from V and 4 bases from J, with 14 bases in between. Germline V gives CDR1 SGHTA, CDR2 FQGNSA. The CDR3 has 13 amino acids. CDR3 DNA sequence: TGTGCCAGCTCGAGGGCGAGGGCAGAGACCCAGTACTTC. Amino acid sequence: CASSRARAETQYF.

This clonotype was counted at least ten times. The chain couples TRBV27 to TRBJ1-2; maybe TRBD1 (5 bases). V lost 4 bases and J 9 bases, leaving 27 bases between the germline ends. The CDR3 sequence is 17 residues long. CDR1 and CDR2 from the germline V gene are MNHEY and SMNVEV (reference sequence). As DNA, the CDR3 is TGTGCCAGCAGTTCCTGCGGACACAATACTTGGGACTGCAGCTACACCTTC. This codes for CASSSCGHNTWDCSYTF.

This clonotype was observed a handful of times. J is TRBJ1-6 and V is TRBV12-3 or TRBV12-4, with unresolved D. The CDR3 length is 13 residues. V was cut by 7 bases and J by 7 bases, with 11 bases left in between. The CDR3, as DNA: TGTGCCAGCAAGGGTCGACTAAATTCACCCCTCCACTTT. Its translation: CASKGRLNSPLHF.

This clonotype occurred many times. V and J are TRBV4-3 and TRBJ2-1, with a weak D call TRBD1 (5 bases). Germline V gene sequence: CDR1 LGHNA, CDR2 YSLEER. The CDR3 extends over 17 amino acids. Trimming removed 0 bases from V and 6 bases from J, with 18 bases in between. CDR3 bases: TGCGCCAGCAGCCAAGATATTTTTATAGGGGTGGGCAATGAGCAGTTCTTC. Amino acids: CASSQDIFIGVGNEQFF.

The chain uses TRBV20-1 and TRBJ1-1; 7 positions match TRBD1. Germline V gene sequence: CDR1 DFQATT, CDR2 SNEGSKA (reference sequence). CDR3 size: 15 residues. V was pared by 1 base and J by 1 base, with 6 bases of the junction left unmatched. The CDR3 is CSARAQQGRNTEAFF. DNA of the CDR3: TGCAGTGCTAGAGCCCAACAGGGGAGGAACACTGAAGCTTTCTTT.

This clonotype was counted between two and nine times. The CDR3 region is CASSLDGGYYGYTF. Written as DNA, the CDR3 is TGTGCCAGCAGCTTAGATGGGGGATACTATGGCTACACCTTC. V is TRBV7-2 and J is TRBJ1-2; possibly TRBD1 for D (5 bases). V was trimmed by 1 base and J by 3 bases, leaving 9 bases between them. The CDR3 is 14 residues long. Germline V gene data show CDR1 as SGHTA and CDR2 as FQGNSA.

This clonotype has ten or more counts. In DNA, the CDR3 is TGTGCCAGCAGTCGGACAGAAATCTCTGGGGCCAACGTCCTGACTTTC. Its protein is CASSRTEISGANVLTF. The chain links TRBV28 to TRBJ2-6; possibly TRBD1 for D (6 bases). This CDR3 contains 16 residues. From germline, CDR1 is MDHEN and CDR2 SYDVKM. Trimming pared 5 bases from V and 0 bases from J, leaving 11 bases between.

The chain is built from TRBV6-2 or TRBV6-3 and TRBJ2-3, with D possibly TRBD2 on 6 matching bases. This CDR3 is built from 14 residues. CDR1 is MNHEY and CDR2 is SVGEGT in the germline V gene. Trimming removed 7 bases from V and 6 bases from J, with 17 bases in between. CDR3 nucleotide sequence: TGTGCCAGCACCCCCCGGCGGGGTGGGGATACGCAGTATTTT. Protein sequence: CASTPRRGGDTQYF.

Here the CDR3 DNA reads TGTGCCAGCAGTTACTCAGGGAGAGGATACTACGAGCAGTACTTC. It specifies CASSYSGRGYYEQYF. This chain connects TRBV6-5 to TRBJ2-7; D is possibly TRBD2 (5 bases). CDR1 and CDR2 from the germline V gene are MNHEY and SVGAGI. Trimming removed 0 bases at V and 3 bases at J, with 12 bases between. CDR3 length: 15 amino acids.

There are many counts of this clonotype. The chain joins TRBV7-3 to TRBJ2-3; D is perhaps TRBD1 (6 bases). The germline V and J ends were trimmed by 2 bases and 6 bases, with 15 bases remaining between them. Germline V lookup: CDR1 SGHTA, CDR2 FQGTGA. This CDR3 contains 15 residues. For the CDR3, the DNA is TGTGCCAGCAGCTTAGGGCAGGGGTCAGTGGATACGCAGTATTTT. It is translated as CASSLGQGSVDTQYF.

J is TRBJ2-2 and V is TRBV20-1; TRBD1 might be the D (5 bases). Germline V gene lookup returns CDR1 DFQATT and CDR2 SNEGSKA (reference sequence). Between the trimmed V and J ends, which lost 6 bases and 4 bases, there was a span of 12 bases. CDR3 length equals 13 residues. The CDR3 sequence is CSAGARSTGELFF. DNA for the CDR3: TGCAGTGCAGGGGCCCGTAGCACCGGGGAGCTGTTTTTT.

V gene TRBV6-5 combines with J gene TRBJ2-1; D unresolved. The CDR3 consists of 14 residues. Trimming took 0 bases from V and 5 from J, leaving 8 bases between them. The germline V gene has CDR1 MNHEY and CDR2 SVGAGI. CDR3 sequence (DNA): TGTGCCAGCAGTTACTCGTTCGAAGACAATGAGCAGTTCTTC. Protein sequence: CASSYSFEDNEQFF.

The gene calls are TRBV29-1 and TRBJ2-5; D is possibly TRBD2 (5 bases). Germline CDR1 reads SQVTM; CDR2 reads ANQGSEA. The CDR3 has 13 amino acids. Between the trimmed V and J ends, which lost 7 bases and 4 bases, there was a span of 16 bases. The CDR3 loop reads CSGAGNNGETQYF. Written as DNA, the CDR3 is TGCAGCGGCGCCGGGAACAACGGAGAGACCCAGTACTTC.

This clonotype was seen only a few times. The V call is TRBV9, the J call TRBJ2-6; 10 nucleotides align to TRBD1. V lost 0 bases, J lost 0 bases, and 3 bases stayed unmatched. There are 18 residues in the CDR3. Germline-derived CDR1 and CDR2 are SGDLS and YYNGEE. The CDR3 reads CASSVGGTGDSGANVLTF. The CDR3 region has the DNA TGTGCCAGCAGCGTAGGAGGGACAGGGGACTCTGGGGCCAACGTCCTGACTTTC.

This clonotype was counted many times. This rearrangement joins TRBV9 to TRBJ1-3, with D unclear. The CDR3 spans 16 residues. The germline V gene encodes CDR1 SGDLS and CDR2 YYNGEE. The V end lost 0 bases, the J end lost 0 bases, and 10 bases lay between the germline ends. The CDR3 nucleotides are TGTGCCAGCAGCGTAGAAGTTTCAAGCTCTGGAAACACCATATATTTT. Translating gives CASSVEVSSSGNTIYF. Combining the CDR3 with reference TRBV9 and TRBJ1-3 gives the whole variable domain DSGVTQTPKHLITATGQRVTLRCSPRSGDLSVYWYQQSLDQGLQFLIQYYNGEERAKGNILERFSAQQFPDLHSELNLSSLELGDSALYFCASSVEVSSSGNTIYFGEGSWLTVV.

This clonotype was seen only a few times. This chain uses TRBV7-6 with TRBJ2-2; possibly TRBD1 for D (5 bases). Trimming pared 2 bases from V and 4 bases from J, leaving 17 bases between. This CDR3 spans 17 amino acids. Germline V gene sequence: CDR1 SGHVS, CDR2 FNYEAQ. As DNA, the CDR3 is TGTGCCAGCAGCTTAATGGCCCAGGGAAGGAGCACCGGGGAGCTGTTTTTT. Protein: CASSLMAQGRSTGELFF.

This clonotype was detected ten times or more. This chain connects TRBV5-4 to TRBJ2-1; D might be TRBD2 (6 bases). The CDR3 loop spans 16 amino acids. V was shortened by 0 bases and J by 8 bases, with 18 bases between the two germline ends. CDR1 is SGHNT, CDR2 YYREEE, per germline (reference sequence). CDR3 coding DNA: TGTGCCAGCAGCTTGGGGCTAGCGAGCTCTGGGGATGAGCAGTTCTTC. It translates to CASSLGLASSGDEQFF.

This clonotype was recorded many times. The J gene is TRBJ2-1, the V gene TRBV20-1, with 7 bases identical to TRBD2. The germline V gene has CDR1 DFQATT and CDR2 SNEGSKA (reference sequence). The CDR3 is made up of 16 amino acids. The ends lost 3 bases at V and 8 bases at J; junction bases unmatched: 16. CDR3 in DNA: TGCAGTGCTAGCCACAGGATCGGGGGAGGGTTCGATGAGCAGTTCTTC. Translating it yields CSASHRIGGGFDEQFF.

There are many counts of this clonotype. The V and J genes are TRBV20-1 and TRBJ2-7; D is tentatively TRBD1 or TRBD2 (6 bases each). CDR1 is DFQATT, CDR2 SNEGSKA, per germline (reference sequence). The CDR3 loop spans 14 amino acids. V lost 6 bases to trimming and J lost 6 bases, with 21 bases between them. The chain's CDR3 is CSARPWGAVGEQYF. DNA for the CDR3: TGCAGTGCCCGCCCCTGGGGGGCGGTTGGCGAGCAGTACTTC.